A selection of T cell receptor beta chains follows, all from one sample in a study of memory CD4+ T cells and cytomegalovirus serostatus. TCRdb keeps only in-frame clones here, not all; method: immunoSEQ multiplex PCR. The sample shows 50,000 to 75,000 clones, 80% to 85% of them seen only once. The sequenced sample was memory CD4+ T cells from blood. Receptor source: an adult in good health and CMV-seronegative. Each CDR3 is given without its conserved first and last residue. The order of the fields is V gene, J gene, D gene, CDR3 protein. D genes are given only for firm matches.

>TRBV19|TRBJ1-5|TRBD1
ASATGNQPQH
>TRBV6-1|TRBJ1-3|.
ATAPQGSGNTIY
>TRBV4-2|TRBJ2-1|TRBD2
ASSQGAGLAYNEQF
>TRBV7-9|TRBJ2-3|.
ASSPRRGVRTDTQY
>TRBV28|TRBJ2-1|.
ASSLAGRNEQF
>TRBV18|TRBJ1-2|.
ASSPTANYGYT
>TRBV19|TRBJ1-5|TRBD1
ASSSWDRGLSQPQH
>TRBV30|TRBJ1-1|.
AWSRRGAEAF
>TRBV6-6|TRBJ1-2|.
ASSSRQLEIYGYT
>TRBV19|TRBJ2-7|TRBD1
ASRKQGASHEQY
>TRBV15|TRBJ1-5|.
ATSRDGPSRVGNQPQH
>TRBV30|TRBJ2-5|TRBD1
AWQGQGQETQY
>TRBV10-3|TRBJ2-3|TRBD2
AISELAGNTDTQY
>TRBV4-1|TRBJ2-3|.
ASSRTGTDTQY
>TRBV30|TRBJ1-3|.
AWSARNTIY
>TRBV2|TRBJ2-5|TRBD1
ASTPDRGGGETQY
>TRBV4-1|TRBJ2-6|TRBD2
ASSQDLAGSGANVLT
>TRBV28|TRBJ1-6|.
ASSLYGRDSPLH
>TRBV21-1|TRBJ2-7|.
ASSKAEGEEAYEQY
>TRBV15|TRBJ2-7|.
ATSSPSRPYEQY